This T cell receptor beta chain was documented in a study of T-cell reconstitution after alpha-beta-depleted transplantation in children. This CDR3 contains 14 residues. Trimming pared 5 bases from V and 0 bases from J, leaving 5 bases between. This clonotype has only a few counts. The library targeted TCRbeta and was prepared with unique molecular identifiers. MiXCR, run by TCRdb on the PCR reads, gives a single entry per CDR3 protein. The data contain about a million distinct CDR3 sequences, less than 30% of them singletons. The material was PBMCs, mostly from graft donor cells, obtained 360 days after TCRalphabeta/CD19-depleted stem cell transplant. This sequence was found in a boy less than two years old who had a stem cell transplant for SCID, so the T cells may come from the graft donor. The V and J genes are TRBV12-3 or TRBV12-4 and TRBJ2-6; D is ambiguous. For the CDR3, the DNA is TGTGCCAGCAGTCGCCTCTCTGGGGCCAACGTCCTGACTTTC. Its translation is CASSRLSGANVLTF.